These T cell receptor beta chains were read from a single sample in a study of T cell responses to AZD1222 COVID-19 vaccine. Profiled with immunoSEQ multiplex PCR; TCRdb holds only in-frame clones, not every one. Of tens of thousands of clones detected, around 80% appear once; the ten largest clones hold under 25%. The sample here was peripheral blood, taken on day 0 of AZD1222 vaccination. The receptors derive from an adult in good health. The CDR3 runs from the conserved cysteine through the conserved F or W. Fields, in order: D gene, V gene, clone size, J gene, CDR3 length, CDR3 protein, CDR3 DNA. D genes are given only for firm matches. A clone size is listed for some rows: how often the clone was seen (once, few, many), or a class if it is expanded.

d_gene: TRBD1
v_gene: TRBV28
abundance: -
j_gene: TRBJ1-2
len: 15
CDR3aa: CASSSSGGRTYGYTF
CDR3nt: TGTGCCAGCAGTTCTTCAGGGGGCAGAACCTATGGCTACACCTTC

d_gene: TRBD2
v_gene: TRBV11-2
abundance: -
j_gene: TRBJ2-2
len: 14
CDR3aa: CASRLAGVGGELFF
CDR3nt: TGTGCCAGCAGACTAGCGGGAGTCGGCGGGGAGCTGTTTTTT

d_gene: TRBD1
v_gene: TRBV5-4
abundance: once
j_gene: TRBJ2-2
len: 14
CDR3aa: CASSLGQGTGELFF
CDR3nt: TGTGCCAGCAGCTTGGGACAGGGAACCGGGGAGCTGTTTTTT

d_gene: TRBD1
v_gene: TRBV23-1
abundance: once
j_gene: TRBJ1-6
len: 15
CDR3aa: CASSQTGGPNSPLHF
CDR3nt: TGCGCCAGCAGTCAGACAGGGGGCCCTAATTCACCCCTCCACTTT

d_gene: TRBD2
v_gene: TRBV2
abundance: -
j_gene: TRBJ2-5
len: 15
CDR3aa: CASSDAAGVSETQYF
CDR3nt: TGTGCCAGCAGTGACGCAGCGGGAGTTAGTGAGACCCAGTACTTC

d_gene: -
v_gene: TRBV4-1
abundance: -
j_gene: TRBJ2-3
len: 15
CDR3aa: CASSQEDRITDTQYF
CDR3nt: TGCGCCAGCAGCCAAGAAGACAGGATCACAGATACGCAGTATTTT

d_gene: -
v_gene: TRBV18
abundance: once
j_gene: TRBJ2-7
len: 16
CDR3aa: CASSPQQAPSSYEQYF
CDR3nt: TGTGCCAGCTCACCACAACAGGCGCCTAGCTCCTACGAGCAGTACTTC

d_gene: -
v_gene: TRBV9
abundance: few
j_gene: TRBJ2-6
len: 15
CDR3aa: CASSVGGTGANVLTF
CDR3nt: TGTGCCAGCAGCGTAGGAGGGACTGGGGCCAACGTCCTGACTTTC

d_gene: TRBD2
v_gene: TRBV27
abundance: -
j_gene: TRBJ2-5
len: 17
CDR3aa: CASSPLGTSGSLQTQYF
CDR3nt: TGTGCCAGCAGTCCGCTCGGGACTAGCGGGAGTTTGCAGACCCAGTACTTC

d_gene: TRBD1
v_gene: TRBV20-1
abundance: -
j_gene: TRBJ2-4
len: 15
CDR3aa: CSASQGTVAKNIQYF
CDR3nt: TGCAGTGCTAGTCAGGGGACAGTAGCCAAAAACATTCAGTACTTC

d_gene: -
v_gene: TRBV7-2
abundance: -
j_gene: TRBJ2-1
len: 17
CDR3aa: CASSLRASSPPYNEQFF
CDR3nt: TGTGCCAGCAGCTTAAGAGCTAGTAGCCCACCGTACAATGAGCAGTTCTTC

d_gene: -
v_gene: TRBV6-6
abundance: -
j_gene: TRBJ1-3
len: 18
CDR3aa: CASSQFRDPSYSGNTIYF
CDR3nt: TGTGCCAGCAGTCAATTCCGGGACCCCTCCTATTCTGGAAACACCATATATTTT

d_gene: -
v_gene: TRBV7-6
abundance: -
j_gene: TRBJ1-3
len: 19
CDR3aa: CASSPRTASSHNSGNTIYF
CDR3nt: TGTGCCAGCAGCCCACGGACAGCCTCTTCGCACAACTCTGGAAACACCATATATTTT

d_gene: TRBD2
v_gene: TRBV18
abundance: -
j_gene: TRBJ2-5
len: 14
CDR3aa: CASSRSSGQETQYF
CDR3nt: TGTGCCAGCTCACGGTCTAGCGGCCAAGAGACCCAGTACTTC

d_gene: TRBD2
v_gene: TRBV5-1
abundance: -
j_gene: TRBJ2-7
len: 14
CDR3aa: CASTLTSGNYEQYF
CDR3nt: TGCGCCAGCACCTTGACTAGCGGGAACTACGAGCAGTACTTC

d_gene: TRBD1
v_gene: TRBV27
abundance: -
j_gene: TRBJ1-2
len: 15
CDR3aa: CASSSTGTGTYGYTF
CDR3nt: TGTGCCAGCAGTTCTACCGGGACAGGCACCTATGGCTACACCTTC

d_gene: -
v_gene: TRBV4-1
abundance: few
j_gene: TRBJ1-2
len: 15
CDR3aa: CASSQEVRTNYGYTF
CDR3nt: TGCGCCAGCAGCCAAGAGGTCAGGACTAACTATGGCTACACCTTC

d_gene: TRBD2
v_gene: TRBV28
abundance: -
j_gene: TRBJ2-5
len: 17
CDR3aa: CASSLFLGLAVQETQYF
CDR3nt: TGTGCCAGCAGTTTATTTCTGGGACTAGCGGTGCAAGAGACCCAGTACTTC

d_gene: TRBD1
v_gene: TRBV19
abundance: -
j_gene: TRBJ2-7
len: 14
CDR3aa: CASNKQGATGEQYF
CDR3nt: TGTGCCAGTAACAAACAGGGGGCCACGGGAGAGCAGTACTTC

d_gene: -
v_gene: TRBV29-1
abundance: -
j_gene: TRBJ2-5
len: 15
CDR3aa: CSVEIFKGPQETQYF
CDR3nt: TGCAGCGTTGAAATCTTTAAGGGACCCCAAGAGACCCAGTACTTC

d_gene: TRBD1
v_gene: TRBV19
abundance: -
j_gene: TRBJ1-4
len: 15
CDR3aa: CASRGQGATNEKLFF
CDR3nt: TGTGCCAGTAGAGGACAGGGGGCAACTAATGAAAAACTGTTTTTT

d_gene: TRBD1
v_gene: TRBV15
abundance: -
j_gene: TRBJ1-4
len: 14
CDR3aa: CATSRTGRGEKLFF
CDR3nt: TGTGCCACCAGCAGGACAGGGCGCGGTGAAAAACTGTTTTTT

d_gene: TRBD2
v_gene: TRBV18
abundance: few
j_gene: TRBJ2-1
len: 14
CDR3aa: CASSPQSGRAGQFF
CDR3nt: TGTGCCAGCTCACCACAAAGCGGGAGGGCCGGGCAGTTCTTC

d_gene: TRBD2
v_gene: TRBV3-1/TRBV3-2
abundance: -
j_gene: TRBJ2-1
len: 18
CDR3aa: CASSQESYSQRELNEQFF
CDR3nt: TGTGCCAGCAGCCAAGAAAGTTATAGTCAGCGGGAGCTCAATGAGCAGTTCTTC

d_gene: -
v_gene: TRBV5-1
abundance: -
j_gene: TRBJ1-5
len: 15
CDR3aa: CASSLGGGSAQPQHF
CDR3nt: TGCGCCAGCAGCTTGGGAGGGGGGTCGGCGCAGCCCCAGCATTTT

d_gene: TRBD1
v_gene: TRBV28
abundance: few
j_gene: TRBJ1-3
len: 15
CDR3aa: CASSPGQISGNTIYF
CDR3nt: TGTGCCAGCAGTCCGGGACAGATTTCGGGAAACACCATATATTTT